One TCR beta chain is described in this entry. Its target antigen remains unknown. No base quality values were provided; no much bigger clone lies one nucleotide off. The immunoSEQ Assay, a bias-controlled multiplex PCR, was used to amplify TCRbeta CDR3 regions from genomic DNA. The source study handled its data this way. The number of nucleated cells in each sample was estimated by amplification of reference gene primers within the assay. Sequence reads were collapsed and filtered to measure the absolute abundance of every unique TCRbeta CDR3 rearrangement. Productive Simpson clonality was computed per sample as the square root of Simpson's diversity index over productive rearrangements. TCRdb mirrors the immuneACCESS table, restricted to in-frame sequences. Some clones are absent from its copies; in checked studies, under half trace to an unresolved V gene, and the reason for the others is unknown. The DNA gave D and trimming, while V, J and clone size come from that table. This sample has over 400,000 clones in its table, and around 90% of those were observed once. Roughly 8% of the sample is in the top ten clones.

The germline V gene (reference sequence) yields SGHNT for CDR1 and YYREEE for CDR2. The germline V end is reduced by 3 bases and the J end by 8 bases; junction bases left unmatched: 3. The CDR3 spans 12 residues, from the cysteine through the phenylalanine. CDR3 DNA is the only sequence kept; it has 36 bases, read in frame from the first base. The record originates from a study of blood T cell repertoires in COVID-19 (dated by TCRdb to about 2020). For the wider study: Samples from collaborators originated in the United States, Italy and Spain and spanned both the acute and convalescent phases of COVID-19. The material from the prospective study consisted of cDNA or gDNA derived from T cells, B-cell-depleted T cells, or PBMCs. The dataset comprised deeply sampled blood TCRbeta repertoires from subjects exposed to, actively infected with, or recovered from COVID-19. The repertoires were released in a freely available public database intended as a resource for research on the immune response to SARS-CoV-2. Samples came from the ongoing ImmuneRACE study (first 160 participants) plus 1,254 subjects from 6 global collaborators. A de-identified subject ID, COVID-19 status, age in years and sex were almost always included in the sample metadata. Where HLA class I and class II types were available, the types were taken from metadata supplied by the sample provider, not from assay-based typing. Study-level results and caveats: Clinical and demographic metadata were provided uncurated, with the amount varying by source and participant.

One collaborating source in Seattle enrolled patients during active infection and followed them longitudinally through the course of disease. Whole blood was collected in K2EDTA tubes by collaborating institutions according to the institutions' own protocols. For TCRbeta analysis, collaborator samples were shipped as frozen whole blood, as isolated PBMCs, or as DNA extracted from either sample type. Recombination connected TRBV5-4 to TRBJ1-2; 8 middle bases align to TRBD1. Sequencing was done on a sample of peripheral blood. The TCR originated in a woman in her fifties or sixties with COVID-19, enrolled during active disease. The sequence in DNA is TGTGCCAGCAGCTCGACAGGGGTAGGCTACACCTTC. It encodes CASSSTGVGYTF.